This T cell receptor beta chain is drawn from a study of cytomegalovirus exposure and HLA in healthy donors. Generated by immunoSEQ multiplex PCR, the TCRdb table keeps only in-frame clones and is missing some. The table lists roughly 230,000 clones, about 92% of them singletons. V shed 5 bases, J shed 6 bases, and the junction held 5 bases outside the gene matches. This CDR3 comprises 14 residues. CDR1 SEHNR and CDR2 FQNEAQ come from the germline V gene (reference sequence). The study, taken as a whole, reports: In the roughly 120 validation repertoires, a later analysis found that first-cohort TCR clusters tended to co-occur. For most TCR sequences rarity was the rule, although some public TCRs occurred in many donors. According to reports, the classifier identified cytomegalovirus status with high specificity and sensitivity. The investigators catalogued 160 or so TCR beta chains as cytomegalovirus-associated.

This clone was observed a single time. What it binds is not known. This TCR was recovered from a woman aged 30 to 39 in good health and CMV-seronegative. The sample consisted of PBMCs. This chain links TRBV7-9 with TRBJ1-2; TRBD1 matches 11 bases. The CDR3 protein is CASSGAGQGDGYTF. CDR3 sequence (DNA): TGTGCCAGCAGCGGTGCGGGACAGGGGGATGGCTACACCTTC.